These 18 T cell receptor beta chains were all obtained from the same sample, sequenced in a study of T cells in Graves' hyperthyroidism and ophthalmopathy. RNA transcripts gave rise to amplified TCR beta CDR3 regions. The study used the HTBI primer set for a first-round RT-PCR of the TCR CDR3. TCRdb reprocessed the multiplex PCR reads with MiXCR, giving one entry per CDR3 protein. The sample carries 390,000 or so distinct CDR3 sequences, roughly 14% recorded once. The specimen sequenced was blood. These receptors all stem from a man between 18 and 29 years old with Graves' ophthalmopathy.

This clonotype has just a few counts. The V gene is TRBV18, the J gene TRBJ1-5, with D possibly matching TRBD1 (6 bases). Germline-derived CDR1 and CDR2 are KGHSH and LQKENI. The V end was cut by 3 bases, the J end by 7 bases, with 16 bases between. The CDR3 sequence is 15 residues long. CDR3 protein: CASSPGGAGEQPQHF. CDR3 nucleotides: TGTGCCAGCTCACCGGGGGGGGCAGGTGAACAGCCCCAGCATTTT.

At least ten counts were recorded for this clonotype. The chain combines TRBV3-1 with TRBJ2-7; D unclear. V dropped 4 bases and J dropped 4 bases, with 8 bases sitting between them. The CDR3 is 12 amino acids. Germline-derived CDR1 and CDR2 are LGHDT and YNNKEL (reference sequence). The CDR3 DNA is TGTGCCAGCAGCCTCCAGAGGTACGAGCAGTACTTC. It is translated as CASSLQRYEQYF.

Many counts were recorded for this clonotype. The J gene is TRBJ2-7, the V gene TRBV3-1, with D maybe TRBD1 (5 bases). Germline V CDR1 and CDR2: LGHDT, YNNKEL (reference sequence). V gave up 1 base and J gave up 7 bases, with 8 bases separating them. This CDR3 has 12 amino acids. CDR3 region: CASSQGGREQYF. CDR3 in DNA: TGTGCCAGCAGCCAAGGGGGCCGTGAGCAGTACTTC.

The V gene is TRBV2, the J gene TRBJ1-5; D unclear. The V end lost 6 bases, the J end lost 5 bases, and 17 bases lay between the germline ends. Germline lookup yields CDR1 SNHLY and CDR2 FYNNEI. This CDR3 is built from 15 residues. The CDR3 region is CASRPVPAGDQPQHF. CDR3 nucleotides: TGTGCCAGCAGGCCCGTCCCAGCTGGCGATCAGCCCCAGCATTTT.

This clonotype was seen only a few times. The chain combines TRBV7-9 with TRBJ1-6; D is undetermined. The CDR3 loop spans 15 amino acids. The germline CDR1 and CDR2 sequences are SEHNR and FQNEAQ (reference sequence). Trimming took off 1 base at V and 7 bases at J, with 11 bases between the two ends. The CDR3 DNA reads TGTGCCAGCAGCTTAGACAGAGGTCCAAATTCACCCCTCCACTTT. It translates to CASSLDRGPNSPLHF.

This clonotype was seen a few times. The rearrangement links TRBV19 to TRBJ1-2, with 7 positions matching TRBD1. V lost 5 bases and J lost 8; bases outside the gene matches: 5. The CDR3 has 12 amino acids. CDR1 LNHDA and CDR2 SQIVND come from the germline V gene (reference sequence). In nucleotides, the CDR3 is TGTGCCAGTAGTCCGGACAGGTTCGGCTACACCTTC. It encodes CASSPDRFGYTF.

This clonotype was seen many times. The V call is TRBV3-1, the J call TRBJ1-1; 8 bases map to TRBD1. This CDR3 is built from 14 residues. J lost 13 bases, V lost 0 bases, and 10 bases had no gene match. Germline V gives CDR1 LGHDT, CDR2 YNNKEL (reference sequence). CDR3 nucleotides: TGTGCCAGCAGCCAAGATCAGACAGGGGTGAAAGGTTTCTTT. Amino acids: CASSQDQTGVKGFF.

The chain recombines TRBV2 with TRBJ2-5; 8 bases are shared with TRBD1. V lost 10 bases, J lost 4 bases, and 8 bases stayed unmatched. The germline V gene has CDR1 SNHLY and CDR2 FYNNEI. The CDR3 runs 13 residues. CDR3 loop: CATKTGVGETQYF. Here the CDR3 DNA reads TGTGCCACCAAGACAGGGGTGGGAGAGACCCAGTACTTC.

V usage is TRBV12-3 or TRBV12-4 and J usage is TRBJ1-5, with D unresolved. Trimming stripped 3 bases from V and 1 base from J, with 10 bases between. The CDR3 contains 15 residues. CDR3 DNA sequence: TGTGCCAGCAGTTTTTTCAGTATCAGCAATCAGCCCCAGCATTTT. This encodes CASSFFSISNQPQHF.

This clonotype was counted many times. The chain is built from TRBV6-4 and TRBJ2-2; a weak D match, TRBD1 (6 bases). Per germline, CDR1 MRHNA and CDR2 SNTAGT. This CDR3 spans 14 amino acids. V lost 6 bases and J 3 bases, leaving 11 bases between the germline ends. The CDR3 DNA is TGTGCCAGCAGCCAGGGGCCGGACACCGGGGAGCTGTTTTTT. The encoded protein is CASSQGPDTGELFF.

This clonotype was found many times. The rearrangement uses TRBV12-3 or TRBV12-4 and TRBJ2-1; D is perhaps TRBD1 or TRBD2 (5 bases each). V dropped 6 bases and J dropped 10 bases, with 13 bases sitting between them. The CDR3 is 12 amino acids. The CDR3 protein is CASSLGTGEQFF. CDR3 DNA: TGTGCCAGCAGCCTTGGGACGGGCGAGCAGTTCTTC.

The table lists this clonotype with many counts. The V gene is TRBV7-9, the J gene TRBJ2-1, with TRBD2 matching 10 bases. The CDR3 covers 15 residues. Germline values: CDR1 SEHNR, CDR2 FQNEAQ (reference sequence). V was pared by 3 bases and J by 8 bases, with 7 bases of the junction left unmatched. As DNA, the CDR3 is TGTGCCAGCAGCTTCAGCGGGAGGGCCGCCGATGAGCAGTTCTTC. This codes for CASSFSGRAADEQFF.

At least ten counts were recorded for this clonotype. This chain joins TRBV3-1 and TRBJ2-5, with a tentative D call TRBD1 (5 bases). This CDR3 contains 15 residues. V shed 3 bases and J shed 5 bases, with 16 bases lying between them. Germline V gives CDR1 LGHDT, CDR2 YNNKEL (reference sequence). CDR3 sequence: CASSHPQGTRETQYF. Here the CDR3 DNA reads TGTGCCAGCAGCCATCCTCAGGGTACTCGGGAGACCCAGTACTTC.

This clonotype was counted many times. The chain employs TRBV6-1 and TRBJ2-3, with D tentatively TRBD1 (6 bases). The CDR3 loop spans 16 amino acids. V lost 1 base and J 1 base, leaving 12 bases between the germline ends. Germline V gene sequence: CDR1 MNHNS, CDR2 SASEGT. The CDR3 loop reads CASSEGVGARTDTQYF. CDR3 bases: TGTGCCAGCAGTGAAGGGGTGGGGGCTCGCACAGATACGCAGTATTTT.

This clonotype was detected a few times. The chain employs TRBV5-1 and TRBJ2-3; 9 nucleotides align to TRBD1. Germline CDR1 reads SGHRS; CDR2 reads YFSETQ. This CDR3 is 15 amino acids long. V gave up 6 bases and J gave up 4 bases; unmatched junction bases: 9. CDR3 coding DNA: TGCGCCAGCAAGACAGGACAGGGGACCTCAGATACGCAGTATTTT. Translation gives CASKTGQGTSDTQYF.

The chain carries TRBV12-3 or TRBV12-4 and TRBJ2-3; D remains unclear. The CDR3 is made up of 14 amino acids. Trimming pared 3 bases from V and 0 bases from J, leaving 7 bases between. The CDR3 loop reads CASSFSYSTDTQYF. Written as DNA, the CDR3 is TGTGCCAGCAGTTTCAGCTATAGCACAGATACGCAGTATTTT.

This clonotype was seen a handful of times. The chain combines TRBV4-1 with TRBJ2-7; 8 nucleotides match TRBD1. This CDR3 comprises 14 residues. In germline, CDR1 is MGHRA, CDR2 YSYEKL. The V and J ends lost 0 bases and 5 bases, in that order; junction bases with no gene match: 3. The CDR3 here is CASSQDRRGHEQYF. CDR3 DNA: TGCGCCAGCAGCCAAGATCGCAGGGGGCACGAGCAGTACTTC.

This clonotype appeared many times. The rearrangement links TRBV7-9 to TRBJ2-3; a weak D match, TRBD1 (6 bases). This CDR3 spans 15 amino acids. V lost 5 bases and J lost 8, with 20 bases in between. CDR1 and CDR2 from the germline V gene are SEHNR and FQNEAQ (reference sequence). The CDR3 region has the DNA TGTGCCAGCAGCCAGGGGTTACATGGTGCAGTTACGCAGTATTTT. Its protein product is CASSQGLHGAVTQYF. The whole variable domain, remainder taken from reference TRBV7-9 and TRBJ2-3, is DTGVSQNPRHKITKRGQNVTFRCDPISEHNRLYWYRQTLGQGPEFLTYFQNEAQLEKSRLLSDRFSAERPKGSFSTLEIQRTEQGDSAMYLCASSQGLHGAVTQYFGPGTRLTVL.